This TCR beta chain originates from a study of regulatory T cells in long-lasting Graves disease. The V end was cut by 0 bases, the J end by 3 bases, with 12 bases between. The CDR3 spans 15 residues. Looked up from germline, CDR1 is SGHTA and CDR2 is FQGNSA. CDR3-region Arm-PCR and iRepertoire HTBI primers produced the TCR beta libraries. Authors' data handling: Sample data revealed some 58 TRBV and 11 to 15 TRBJ segments. TCRdb re-analysed the multiplex PCR reads in MiXCR, keeping a single row per CDR3 protein. The V and J calls follow TCRdb's processing rather than the paper's. The sample lists 250,000 to 300,000 distinct CDR3 sequences; 15% to 20% were seen once. Described time point: newly diagnosed GD, antithyroid drugs for less than 3 months. TCR sequences were obtained from RNA taken from PBMCs. This clonotype was seen repeatedly, ten times or more. These records were also assigned to another study, of T cells in Graves' hyperthyroidism and ophthalmopathy. That source reports: Reasons for excluding patients were uncontrolled infection, other autoimmune disease, pregnancy or lactation. The HTBI primer set was used in a first-round RT-PCR of the TCR CDR3.

The receptor was derived from a woman under 40 with Graves disease. This chain joins TRBV7-2 and TRBJ2-7; no definite D call. Sequenced here: peripheral blood mononuclear cells (PBMCs), sampled at new diagnosis, from a patient treated with antithyroid drugs. CDR3 DNA sequence: TGTGCCAGCAGCTTAGCGGGGAACGGATACTACGAGCAGTACTTC. Translating it yields CASSLAGNGYYEQYF.